The entry below describes one TCR beta chain. Antigen: not known. This sample stems from a study of OX40 agonist ivuxolimab in advanced cancers. Study details: Allowance was made for prior anti-PD-1, anti-PD-L1 or anti-CTLA-4 therapy, and roughly 40% had some. Of the patients, three showed partial responses, one with hepatocellular carcinoma and two with cutaneous melanoma.

Sequenced by immunoSEQ multiplex PCR; TCRdb stores in-frame clones only, minus some. The sample records about 50,000 clones, approximately 80% being singletons. Study conclusions and caveats: Certain nonresponders additionally had low normalized T-cell clonal expansion. Relative to CD4+, CD8+ T cells held more expanded clones on average.

Here the sequenced sample was CD4+ or CD8+ T cells sorted from blood, taken in a trial of the OX40 agonist ivuxolimab. This clonotype was obtained from an adult with an advanced solid tumor such as melanoma, head and neck, liver or kidney cancer.

CDR3 residues: CASSPASSRHQETQYF. The CDR3 DNA reads TGTGCCAGCAGCCCGGCCAGCTCGAGGCACCAAGAGACCCAGTACTTC. The chain combines TRBV5-4 with TRBJ2-5; no definite D call. From germline, CDR1 is SGHNT and CDR2 YYREEE (reference sequence). Between the trimmed V and J ends, which lost 4 bases and 0 bases, there was a span of 16 bases. This CDR3 comprises 16 residues. The variable domain in full, completed from reference TRBV5-4 and TRBJ2-5, reads ETGVTQSPTHLIKTRGQQVTLRCSSQSGHNTVSWYQQALGQGPQFIFQYYREEENGRGNFPPRFSGLQFPNYSSELNVNALELDDSALYLCASSPASSRHQETQYFGPGTRLLVL.